Listed below are T cell receptor beta chains from one sample, sequenced in a study of T cells after yellow fever vaccination. TCRdb independently ran MiXCR on the 5' RACE reads; one entry per CDR3 protein. This table holds a few hundred thousand distinct CDR3 sequences, roughly a sixth found once. The sample was PBMCs, taken 5 days after the first yellow fever vaccination. The source is a man between 18 and 29 years old who received the YFV17D yellow fever vaccine. The CDR3 runs from the conserved cysteine through the conserved F or W. The order of the fields is CDR3 length, J gene, V gene, clone size, D gene, CDR3 DNA, CDR3 protein. D genes are given only for firm matches. Clone size appears in some rows only: once, few, many, or a class for an expanded clone.

cdr3_length: 13
j_call: TRBJ2-7
v_call: TRBV29-1
clone_size: NA
d_call: TRBD1
cdr3_nt: TGCAGCGTTGTAAAACAGGGGGTTGGCGAGCAGTACTTC
cdr3_aa: CSVVKQGVGEQYF

cdr3_length: 14
j_call: TRBJ2-1
v_call: TRBV5-1
clone_size: NA
d_call: TRBD1
cdr3_nt: TGCGCCAGCAGCCGGGGACAGTCGGGCAATGAGCAGTTCTTC
cdr3_aa: CASSRGQSGNEQFF

cdr3_length: 16
j_call: TRBJ1-4
v_call: TRBV7-2
clone_size: few
d_call: NA
cdr3_nt: TGTGCCAGCAGCTTAGGCGGGGCAGGGGTAGGGGAAAAACTGTTTTTT
cdr3_aa: CASSLGGAGVGEKLFF

cdr3_length: 16
j_call: TRBJ2-5
v_call: TRBV5-6
clone_size: NA
d_call: TRBD2
cdr3_nt: TGTGCCAGCAGCTTACGTAGCGGGTGGGGCCAAGAGACCCAGTACTTC
cdr3_aa: CASSLRSGWGQETQYF

cdr3_length: 16
j_call: TRBJ1-5
v_call: TRBV12-3/TRBV12-4
clone_size: NA
d_call: NA
cdr3_nt: TGTGCCAGCAGTTTTAAATATCTTCCTAGCAATCAGCCCCAGCATTTT
cdr3_aa: CASSFKYLPSNQPQHF

cdr3_length: 14
j_call: TRBJ1-2
v_call: TRBV12-3/TRBV12-4
clone_size: once
d_call: NA
cdr3_nt: TGTGCCAGCAGCGCCGGGGCGGGGAACTATGGCTACACCTTC
cdr3_aa: CASSAGAGNYGYTF

cdr3_length: 14
j_call: TRBJ1-5
v_call: TRBV30
clone_size: NA
d_call: NA
cdr3_nt: TGTGCCTGGAGTTTGGGCGGTAGCAATCAGCCCCAGCATTTT
cdr3_aa: CAWSLGGSNQPQHF

cdr3_length: 15
j_call: TRBJ1-1
v_call: TRBV7-9
clone_size: few
d_call: TRBD1
cdr3_nt: TGTGCCAGCAGCTCGGACAGGGGGGGAAACACTGAAGCTTTCTTT
cdr3_aa: CASSSDRGGNTEAFF

cdr3_length: 14
j_call: TRBJ1-6
v_call: TRBV4-1
clone_size: few
d_call: TRBD1
cdr3_nt: TGCGCCAGCAGCCAACAGGGGGCTTATTCACCCCTCCACTTT
cdr3_aa: CASSQQGAYSPLHF

cdr3_length: 17
j_call: TRBJ1-6
v_call: TRBV9
clone_size: few
d_call: TRBD1
cdr3_nt: TGTGCCAGCAGCGCGAGACAGGGTAACTCCTATAATTCACCCCTCCACTTT
cdr3_aa: CASSARQGNSYNSPLHF

cdr3_length: 14
j_call: TRBJ1-2
v_call: TRBV5-1
clone_size: few
d_call: NA
cdr3_nt: TGCGCCAGCGCTATACAGACTGGAGATCGCGGCTACACCTTC
cdr3_aa: CASAIQTGDRGYTF

cdr3_length: 15
j_call: TRBJ2-1
v_call: TRBV5-1
clone_size: many
d_call: NA
cdr3_nt: TGCGCCAGCAGCTCCGGAACGAGCTCCTACAATGAGCAGTTCTTC
cdr3_aa: CASSSGTSSYNEQFF

cdr3_length: 14
j_call: TRBJ2-7
v_call: TRBV20-1
clone_size: NA
d_call: TRBD1
cdr3_nt: TGCAGTGCTGGGACCGGGACAGGGGGACTCGAGCAGTACTTC
cdr3_aa: CSAGTGTGGLEQYF

cdr3_length: 18
j_call: TRBJ2-7
v_call: TRBV11-1
clone_size: NA
d_call: TRBD1
cdr3_nt: TGTGCCAGCAGCTCACCACCGGGACAGGGGCCGGGAGCCTACGAGCAGTACTTC
cdr3_aa: CASSSPPGQGPGAYEQYF

cdr3_length: 14
j_call: TRBJ1-4
v_call: TRBV20-1
clone_size: few
d_call: NA
cdr3_nt: TGCAGTGCTTCCCCGGGGGGGGTTAATGAAAAACTGTTTTTT
cdr3_aa: CSASPGGVNEKLFF

cdr3_length: 13
j_call: TRBJ1-3
v_call: TRBV7-9
clone_size: many
d_call: NA
cdr3_nt: TGTGCCAGCAGCTTTGGGCAGGGGAACACCATATATTTT
cdr3_aa: CASSFGQGNTIYF

cdr3_length: 14
j_call: TRBJ1-2
v_call: TRBV19
clone_size: NA
d_call: NA
cdr3_nt: TGTGCCAGTAGTGCCGCGGGGGGGGTAGGAGGCTACACCTTC
cdr3_aa: CASSAAGGVGGYTF

cdr3_length: 11
j_call: TRBJ2-1
v_call: TRBV7-2
clone_size: many
d_call: NA
cdr3_nt: TGTGCCAGCAGCCAGAGATACGAGCAGTTCTTC
cdr3_aa: CASSQRYEQFF

cdr3_length: 12
j_call: TRBJ1-5
v_call: TRBV20-1
clone_size: NA
d_call: NA
cdr3_nt: TGCAGTGCTAGAGTTTCGGTAGGGCCCCAGCATTTT
cdr3_aa: CSARVSVGPQHF

cdr3_length: 16
j_call: TRBJ2-3
v_call: TRBV9
clone_size: NA
d_call: TRBD2
cdr3_nt: TGTGCCAGCAGCGTCTCCGGGACTAGCGGTACAGATACGCAGTATTTT
cdr3_aa: CASSVSGTSGTDTQYF

cdr3_length: 14
j_call: TRBJ2-1
v_call: TRBV7-2
clone_size: many
d_call: NA
cdr3_nt: TGTGCCAGCAGCCCTAGTCGCCCTCACAATGAGCAGTTCTTC
cdr3_aa: CASSPSRPHNEQFF

cdr3_length: 13
j_call: TRBJ2-1
v_call: TRBV5-1
clone_size: many
d_call: NA
cdr3_nt: TGTGCCAGCAGCTTAGTAGGTTACAATGAGCAGTTCTTC
cdr3_aa: CASSLVGYNEQFF

cdr3_length: 14
j_call: TRBJ2-4
v_call: TRBV3-1
clone_size: once
d_call: NA
cdr3_nt: TGTGCCAGCAGCCCTACCGGAGCCAAAAACATTCAGTACTTC
cdr3_aa: CASSPTGAKNIQYF

cdr3_length: 16
j_call: TRBJ2-3
v_call: TRBV7-6
clone_size: few
d_call: NA
cdr3_nt: TGTGCCAGCAGCTTATCGGGTTCTCTCGCGGCAGATACGCAGTATTTT
cdr3_aa: CASSLSGSLAADTQYF

cdr3_length: 12
j_call: TRBJ1-1
v_call: TRBV7-9
clone_size: NA
d_call: NA
cdr3_nt: TGTGCCAGCAGTTTGGGGGTGGCTGAAGCTTTCTTT
cdr3_aa: CASSLGVAEAFF

cdr3_length: 15
j_call: TRBJ1-5
v_call: TRBV12-3/TRBV12-4
clone_size: NA
d_call: NA
cdr3_nt: TGTGCCAGCAGCCGACACCAGTATAGCAATCAGCCCCAGCATTTT
cdr3_aa: CASSRHQYSNQPQHF

cdr3_length: 15
j_call: TRBJ2-3
v_call: TRBV27
clone_size: NA
d_call: NA
cdr3_nt: TGTGCCAGCAGCATTGCGGTAGGGGTAGCAGATACGCAGTATTTT
cdr3_aa: CASSIAVGVADTQYF

cdr3_length: 14
j_call: TRBJ1-5
v_call: TRBV12-3/TRBV12-4
clone_size: few
d_call: NA
cdr3_nt: TGTGCCAGCAGTATTCGCCGGGTGGGCCAGCCCCAGCATTTT
cdr3_aa: CASSIRRVGQPQHF

cdr3_length: 14
j_call: TRBJ1-1
v_call: TRBV29-1
clone_size: NA
d_call: TRBD1
cdr3_nt: TGCAGCGTAAGCAGACAGGGGTGGAGCACTGAAGCTTTCTTT
cdr3_aa: CSVSRQGWSTEAFF

cdr3_length: 14
j_call: TRBJ1-2
v_call: TRBV7-9
clone_size: NA
d_call: NA
cdr3_nt: TGTGCCAGCAGCCCAGGTTATAGGGAATATGGCTACACCTTC
cdr3_aa: CASSPGYREYGYTF

cdr3_length: 15
j_call: TRBJ1-5
v_call: TRBV7-9
clone_size: few
d_call: TRBD1
cdr3_nt: TGTGCCAGCAGCTTAATTGGGACAGGAAATCAGCCCCAGCATTTT
cdr3_aa: CASSLIGTGNQPQHF

cdr3_length: 13
j_call: TRBJ2-4
v_call: TRBV6-6
clone_size: few
d_call: NA
cdr3_nt: TGTGCCAGCAGCCGCGGGGGCGCAAACATTCAGTACTTC
cdr3_aa: CASSRGGANIQYF

cdr3_length: 16
j_call: TRBJ2-1
v_call: TRBV2
clone_size: NA
d_call: NA
cdr3_nt: TGTGCCAGCAGCGAAAGACAGATTTCCACCTACAATGAGCAGTTCTTC
cdr3_aa: CASSERQISTYNEQFF

cdr3_length: 13
j_call: TRBJ2-5
v_call: TRBV24-1
clone_size: few
d_call: NA
cdr3_nt: TGTGCCACCAGTAGACGGTACCAAGAGACCCAGTACTTC
cdr3_aa: CATSRRYQETQYF

cdr3_length: 14
j_call: TRBJ1-6
v_call: TRBV7-2
clone_size: NA
d_call: NA
cdr3_nt: TGTGCCAGCAGCCGCACAGGTCCGACGGGACCCCTCCACTTT
cdr3_aa: CASSRTGPTGPLHF

cdr3_length: 13
j_call: TRBJ1-6
v_call: TRBV20-1
clone_size: few
d_call: NA
cdr3_nt: TGCAGTGCTTCGCCGGGGACTAATTCACCCCTCCACTTT
cdr3_aa: CSASPGTNSPLHF

cdr3_length: 11
j_call: TRBJ2-7
v_call: TRBV14
clone_size: many
d_call: NA
cdr3_nt: TGTGCCAGCAGCCAAGACTACGAGCAGTACTTC
cdr3_aa: CASSQDYEQYF

cdr3_length: 13
j_call: TRBJ2-5
v_call: TRBV5-1
clone_size: few
d_call: NA
cdr3_nt: TGCGCCAGCGGGGAGGAGACGCCGTCGACCCAGTACTTC
cdr3_aa: CASGEETPSTQYF

cdr3_length: 15
j_call: TRBJ1-4
v_call: TRBV4-2
clone_size: NA
d_call: NA
cdr3_nt: TGTGCCAGCAGCCAAGATCCGGCTCAGCTTGAAAAACTGTTTTTT
cdr3_aa: CASSQDPAQLEKLFF

cdr3_length: 12
j_call: TRBJ1-2
v_call: TRBV5-1
clone_size: NA
d_call: NA
cdr3_nt: TGCGCCAGCAGCTTGACAGGTTTTGGCTACACCTTC
cdr3_aa: CASSLTGFGYTF

cdr3_length: 16
j_call: TRBJ1-6
v_call: TRBV5-1
clone_size: NA
d_call: TRBD1
cdr3_nt: TGCGCCAGCAGCGTCACCGGGACAGGGACTAATTCACCCCTCCACTTT
cdr3_aa: CASSVTGTGTNSPLHF

cdr3_length: 14
j_call: TRBJ2-1
v_call: TRBV5-1
clone_size: NA
d_call: NA
cdr3_nt: TGCGCCAGCAGCTTAGCGGTGACCTACAATGAGCAGTTCTTC
cdr3_aa: CASSLAVTYNEQFF

cdr3_length: 14
j_call: TRBJ2-1
v_call: TRBV19
clone_size: few
d_call: NA
cdr3_nt: TGTGCCAGTAGTGCAACAGGGAAATACAATGAGCAGTTCTTC
cdr3_aa: CASSATGKYNEQFF

cdr3_length: 14
j_call: TRBJ1-5
v_call: TRBV11-2
clone_size: few
d_call: NA
cdr3_nt: TGTGCCAGCAGCGAAGGAGGGGGGCAGCAGCCCCAGCATTTT
cdr3_aa: CASSEGGGQQPQHF